Following are 25 T cell receptor beta chains from one sample sequenced in a study of cytomegalovirus exposure and HLA in healthy donors (dated by TCRdb to 2016 to 2017). Libraries came from the immunoSEQ multiplex PCR assay. The multiplex PCR relied on a mix of 60 forward primers for TCR Vbeta segments and 13 reverse primers for TCR Jbeta segments. TCRdb stores this immuneACCESS table with in-frame sequences only. Part of the clones is absent; in the studies checked, under half of the shortfall reflects unresolved V genes, and no reason is known for the rest. For this sample there are approximately 150,000 clones; approximately 80% appear just once. The ten top clones hold 1.5% to 2% of the sample. The sample was PBMCs. Receptors were obtained from a woman aged 25 to 39 in good health and CMV-seronegative.

V and J are TRBV21-1 and TRBJ2-1; the tabulated D call, TRBD2, remains unverified against the DNA. TRBV21-1 is a pseudogene locus. This CDR3 spans 14 amino acids. The CDR3 DNA follows: TGTGCCAGCCGCTTGAGGCCCTACGACAATGAGCAGTTCTTC. Amino acid sequence: CASRLRPYDNEQFF.

This chain connects TRBV7-7 to TRBJ2-5; D unclear. This CDR3 spans 14 amino acids. V was cut by 5 bases and J by 1 base, with 11 bases left in between. CDR1 SSHAT and CDR2 FNYEAQ come from the germline V gene (reference sequence). This CDR3 is CASSERRSQETQYF. CDR3 nucleotide sequence: TGTGCCAGCAGCGAACGGCGGAGCCAAGAGACCCAGTACTTC.

V usage is TRBV5-1 and J usage is TRBJ2-1, with 7 bases lining up with TRBD2. The V and J ends lost 0 bases and 5 bases, in that order; junction bases with no gene match: 5. The CDR3 sequence is 15 residues long. Per the germline V gene, CDR1 is SGHRS and CDR2 is YFSETQ. CDR3 residues: CASSLGREWDNEQFF. CDR3 in DNA: TGCGCCAGCAGCTTGGGGCGGGAGTGGGACAATGAGCAGTTCTTC.

The V call is TRBV5-1, the J call TRBJ1-1; D remains ambiguous. V was clipped by 1 base and J by 2 bases, with 12 bases between them. CDR3 length: 15 amino acids. CDR1 is SGHRS and CDR2 is YFSETQ in the germline V gene. The CDR3 loop is CASSLLGSGNTEAFF. Here the CDR3 DNA reads TGCGCCAGCAGCTTGTTAGGAAGCGGCAACACTGAAGCTTTCTTT.

The V gene is TRBV28, the J gene TRBJ2-7; a weak D match, TRBD1 (5 bases). V lost 1 base, J lost 6 bases, and 10 bases lay in between. The germline CDR1 and CDR2 sequences are MDHEN and SYDVKM. The CDR3 is made up of 13 amino acids. The CDR3 spells CASSLFQGTEQYF. DNA of the CDR3: TGTGCCAGCAGTTTATTTCAGGGAACCGAGCAGTACTTC.

This clone has only a few counts. For the CDR3, the DNA is TGCGCCAGCAGCTTGGCCCAAAGCACAGATACGCAGTATTTT. It encodes CASSLAQSTDTQYF. J is TRBJ2-3 and V is TRBV5-1; D gene ambiguous. Trimming removed 0 bases at V and 0 bases at J, with 5 bases between. This CDR3 comprises 14 residues. CDR1 SGHRS and CDR2 YFSETQ come from the germline V gene.

This clone was found once. The chain has TRBV5-6 and TRBJ2-3; 11 positions match TRBD2. Germline V gene sequence: CDR1 SGHDT, CDR2 YYEEEE. J was trimmed by 9 bases and V by 1 base; bases with no gene match: 1. The CDR3 extends over 13 amino acids. The CDR3 DNA reads TGTGCCAGCAGCTTGACTAGCGGGGGAACGCAGTATTTT. Protein: CASSLTSGGTQYF.

This clone has only a few counts. V is TRBV28 and J is TRBJ1-1; D is ambiguous. Trimming shortened V by 4 bases and J by 1 base, and 7 bases separated the two germline ends. This CDR3 contains 13 residues. CDR1 and CDR2 from the germline V gene are MDHEN and SYDVKM. The DNA for the CDR3 is TGTGCCAGCAGTTCAACAGCGAACACTGAAGCTTTCTTT. Residues: CASSSTANTEAFF.

V and J are TRBV6-6 and TRBJ1-1; D gene uncertain. The CDR3 runs 15 residues. CDR1 is MNHNY, CDR2 SVGAGI, per germline (reference sequence). Trimming removed 4 bases from V and 6 bases from J, with 18 bases in between. This CDR3 reads CASSLTPFRVAEAFF. CDR3 DNA: TGTGCCAGCAGTTTGACTCCTTTTCGGGTCGCTGAAGCTTTCTTT.

DNA of the CDR3: TGTGCCAGCAGCACGGGGTCCGGCGTCTATGGCTACACCTTC. Residues: CASSTGSGVYGYTF. The J gene is TRBJ1-2, the V gene TRBV7-9; D uncertain. Trimming pared 5 bases from V and 4 bases from J, leaving 14 bases between. In germline, CDR1 is SEHNR, CDR2 FQNEAQ (reference sequence). This CDR3 is built from 14 residues.

This clone was detected a few times. The V and J genes are TRBV28 and TRBJ2-7, with D tentatively TRBD1 (6 bases). Looked up from germline, CDR1 is MDHEN and CDR2 is SYDVKM. Trimming took off 6 bases at V and 6 bases at J, with 18 bases between the two ends. The CDR3 is made up of 14 amino acids. The CDR3 loop reads CASRRRTGSLEQYF. The CDR3 nucleotides read TGTGCCAGCAGGCGCCGCACAGGGTCCCTCGAGCAGTACTTC.

The chain recombines TRBV6-5 with TRBJ2-7; D is perhaps TRBD2 (7 bases). CDR3 length: 15 amino acids. V lost 1 base, J lost 1 base, and 11 bases lay in between. The germline gives CDR1 MNHEY, CDR2 SVGAGI. The CDR3 region has the DNA TGTGCCAGCAGTTACTGGAGGGGGGGTTCCTACGAGCAGTACTTC. It translates to CASSYWRGGSYEQYF.

The chain joins TRBV25-1 to TRBJ2-5; 7 nucleotides match TRBD1. Germline CDR1 MGHDK, CDR2 SYGVNS. Unmatched junction bases numbered 7, after V lost 5 bases and J lost 4 bases. CDR3 length: 14 residues. CDR3 coding DNA: TGTGCCAGCAGTTCAAGGGGGCCTGGAGAGACCCAGTACTTC. Residues: CASSSRGPGETQYF.

The J gene is TRBJ2-5, the V gene TRBV5-1; 13 bases align to TRBD2. Germline V CDR1 and CDR2: SGHRS, YFSETQ. The junction had 9 bases not matched to a gene; V was cut back by 6 bases and J by 4 bases. The length of the CDR3 is 16 residues. In DNA, the CDR3 is TGCGCCAGCACCCGGACGGGACTAGCGGGACGAGAGACCCAGTACTTC. Its translation: CASTRTGLAGRETQYF.

The J gene is TRBJ2-2, the V gene TRBV25-1, with D maybe TRBD2 (6 bases). The germline gives CDR1 MGHDK, CDR2 SYGVNS. This CDR3 is 16 amino acids long. Trimming removed 0 bases from V and 7 bases from J, with 15 bases in between. The CDR3 DNA reads TGTGCCAGCAGTGAATATGGCGGGGTCGGGGTCGGGGAGCTGTTTTTT. Amino acids: CASSEYGGVGVGELFF.

This chain links TRBV6-1 with TRBJ2-1; 9 bases align to TRBD2. From germline, CDR1 is MNHNS and CDR2 SASEGT. The V segment lost 1 base and the J segment 2 bases; nucleotides outside the gene matches: 6. There are 17 residues in the CDR3. CDR3 residues: CASSEEAGLATYNEQFF. Here the CDR3 DNA reads TGTGCCAGCAGTGAAGAGGCGGGACTAGCAACCTACAATGAGCAGTTCTTC.

This clone was counted between two and nine times. The chain has TRBV5-1 and TRBJ2-2, with 7 positions matching TRBD2. Unmatched junction bases numbered 10, after V lost 4 bases and J lost 4 bases. The CDR3 consists of 16 residues. From germline, CDR1 is SGHRS and CDR2 YFSETQ. The CDR3 loop is CASSAWGGSPTGELFF. CDR3 nucleotides: TGCGCCAGCAGCGCTTGGGGGGGGTCACCCACCGGGGAGCTGTTTTTT.

J is TRBJ2-7 and V is TRBV11-2; maybe TRBD1 (5 bases). The V gene lost 10 bases and the J gene lost 1 base, with 17 bases spanning the gap. The germline V gene has CDR1 SGHAT and CDR2 FQNNGV. This CDR3 is 14 amino acids long. The chain's CDR3 is CATTGVVRSYEQYF. The CDR3 DNA follows: TGTGCCACCACAGGCGTAGTTAGGTCCTACGAGCAGTACTTC.

This chain joins TRBV4-2 and TRBJ2-7; TRBD1 agrees at 7 bases. V lost 1 base and J lost 6; bases outside the gene matches: 15. CDR1 is LGHNA, CDR2 YNFKEQ, per germline. CDR3 size: 17 residues. The CDR3: CASSQVFAPGQLGEQYF. The CDR3 bases are TGTGCCAGCAGCCAAGTATTCGCCCCGGGACAGTTGGGCGAGCAGTACTTC.

CDR3 amino acids: CASSSLWDSRTDTQYF. The DNA of the CDR3 is TGTGCCAGCAGCTCCCTTTGGGACAGCCGCACAGATACGCAGTATTTT. This rearrangement joins TRBV28 to TRBJ2-3; TRBD1 aligns across 7 bases. Germline values: CDR1 MDHEN, CDR2 SYDVKM. This CDR3 contains 16 residues. Trimming at V came to 6 bases and at J to 1 base, leaving 10 bases not matched to a gene.

J is TRBJ2-1 and V is TRBV29-1; 14 bases map to TRBD2. This CDR3 spans 14 amino acids. V was pared by 6 bases and J by 7 bases, with 5 bases of the junction left unmatched. CDR1 is SQVTM, CDR2 ANQGSEA, per germline. The CDR3 reads CSVTGTSGGNEQFF. As DNA, the CDR3 is TGCAGCGTAACCGGGACTAGCGGGGGAAATGAGCAGTTCTTC.

The chain carries TRBV19 and TRBJ1-4; 11 bases line up with TRBD1. V dropped 10 bases and J dropped 1; count of bases not matched to a gene: 5. CDR3 size: 15 residues. Germline CDR1 LNHDA, CDR2 SQIVND (reference sequence). The DNA for the CDR3 is TGTGCCACCGGGACAGGGGGAGGAACTAATGAAAAACTGTTTTTT. This encodes CATGTGGGTNEKLFF. Full variable domain (missing parts from reference TRBV19 and TRBJ1-4): DGGITQSPKYLFRKEGQNVTLSCEQNLNHDAMYWYRQDPGQGLRLIYYSQIVNDFQKGDIAEGYSVSREKKESFPLTVTSAQKNPTAFYLCATGTGGGTNEKLFFGSGTQLSVL.

This clone was detected once. The chain employs TRBV6-5 and TRBJ2-2; D unresolved. V was shortened by 5 bases and J by 7 bases, with 5 bases between the two germline ends. Germline loops: CDR1 MNHEY, CDR2 SVGAGI. CDR3 length equals 11 residues. Here the CDR3 reads CASSRSGELFF. In DNA form, the CDR3 reads TGTGCCAGCAGTAGGAGCGGGGAGCTGTTTTTT.

The chain joins TRBV10-3 to TRBJ1-5; D is undetermined. Deletions cut 0 bases from V and 4 bases from J, with 4 bases between. Germline values: CDR1 ENHRY, CDR2 SYGVKD. This CDR3 region has 13 residues. CDR3 loop: CAISESGNQPQHF. The DNA of the CDR3 is TGTGCCATCAGTGAGTCCGGGAATCAGCCCCAGCATTTT.

The chain is built from TRBV10-3 and TRBJ2-3; 8 positions agree with TRBD1. Losses at the gene ends were 4 bases for V and 4 bases for J; bases not matched to a gene: 4. Germline CDR1 reads ENHRY; CDR2 reads SYGVKD. This CDR3 is built from 14 residues. Written as DNA, the CDR3 is TGTGCCATCAGTGCCGACAGGGGCCCAGATACGCAGTATTTT. Residues: CAISADRGPDTQYF.